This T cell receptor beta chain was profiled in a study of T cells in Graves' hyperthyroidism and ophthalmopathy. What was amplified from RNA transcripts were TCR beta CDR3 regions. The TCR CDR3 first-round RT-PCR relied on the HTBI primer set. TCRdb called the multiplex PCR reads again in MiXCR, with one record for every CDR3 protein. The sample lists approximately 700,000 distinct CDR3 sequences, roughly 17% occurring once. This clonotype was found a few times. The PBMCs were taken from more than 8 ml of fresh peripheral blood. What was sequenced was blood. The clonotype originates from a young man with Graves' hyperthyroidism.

CDR3 DNA sequence: TGTGCCAGCAGTTCCCCGGGATCGACCACAGATACGCAGTATTTT. Translating it yields CASSSPGSTTDTQYF. The chain recombines TRBV28 with TRBJ2-3, with D perhaps TRBD2 (5 bases). The CDR3 consists of 15 residues. The V end lost 4 bases, the J end lost 2 bases, and 13 bases lay between the germline ends. The germline CDR1 and CDR2 sequences are MDHEN and SYDVKM.